A single sample is the source of the 3 T cell receptor beta chains below, sequenced in a study of molecular identifiers for immune sequencing clone quantification. TCRdb reanalysed the PCR reads using MiXCR and keeps one entry per CDR3 protein. The sample yields approximately 590,000 distinct CDR3 sequences, roughly 27% seen once. The sequencing input was naive CD8+ T cells from blood, with Jurkat cell RNA spiked in. Subset defined: FACS-sorted CD8+CD4-CCR7+CD45RA+ naive T cells. The receptors were sampled from a human donor in good health. Some libraries in this study had Jurkat cell RNA spiked in.

This clonotype has only one observation. Since a much larger clone is just one base distant, this may be a read error. The rearrangement links TRBV29-1 to TRBJ2-2; maybe TRBD2 (5 bases). Germline V gives CDR1 SQVTM, CDR2 ANQGSEA. This CDR3 comprises 15 residues. The CDR3 nucleotides read TGCAGCGTTGAGGTAAACGGCCAAGCCTCCGGGGAGCTGCTTTTT. Protein sequence: CSVEVNGQASGELLF.

The V and J genes are TRBV20-1 and TRBJ1-6; 7 bases are shared with TRBD1. Germline loops: CDR1 DFQATT, CDR2 SNEGSKA (reference sequence). The length of the CDR3 is 16 residues. CDR3 in amino acids: CRARDRRSSYNSPLHF. CDR3 nucleotides: TGCAGAGCACGGGACAGAAGAAGCTCCTATAATTCACCCCTCCACTTT.

This clonotype has more than one count but fewer than ten. The V and J genes are TRBV6-5 and TRBJ2-1; D ambiguous. This CDR3 has 19 residues. Germline lookup yields CDR1 MNHEY and CDR2 SVGAGI. The V end was cut by 6 bases, the J end by 6 bases, with 30 bases between. The DNA for the CDR3 is TGTGCCAGCAGCCAGACGGGTACTTGGGCAGCCCCGATGAGCAATGAGCAGTTCTTC. It encodes CASSQTGTWAAPMSNEQFF.